These T cell receptor beta chains were read from a single sample in a study of cytomegalovirus exposure and HLA in healthy donors. The data were produced by immunoSEQ multiplex PCR, yet TCRdb's version contains in-frame clones alone and is incomplete. The repertoire consists of more than 150,000 clones, with less than 80% occurring once and the leading ten covering 1.5% to 2%. Sample: PBMCs. Every receptor here comes from a man in his late teens or twenties in good health and CMV-seronegative. CDR3s include the opening cysteine and the closing phenylalanine or tryptophan.

v_gene: TRBV9; CDR3aa: CASSVAGGPRETQYF
v_gene: TRBV5-1; CDR3aa: CASSLFSRSEGIYEQYF
v_gene: TRBV27; CDR3aa: CASSLSGREKLFF
v_gene: TRBV5-1; CDR3aa: CASSLASGENEQFF
v_gene: TRBV7-6; CDR3aa: CASSPSAGNEQFF
v_gene: TRBV5-1; CDR3aa: CASSPRGGLNTEAFF
v_gene: TRBV19; CDR3aa: CASRPLAGRFDYGYTF
v_gene: TRBV5-1; CDR3aa: CASSLGTGANYEQYF
v_gene: TRBV28; CDR3aa: CASSQSTDTQYF
v_gene: TRBV7-2; CDR3aa: CASSPSGNGNTIYF
v_gene: TRBV30; CDR3aa: CAWRTSGRTDTQYF
v_gene: TRBV6-4; CDR3aa: CASSDSPDGGGGYTF
v_gene: TRBV10-2; CDR3aa: CASNPLASGHEQFF
v_gene: TRBV27; CDR3aa: CASRGGRYGYTF
v_gene: TRBV5-1; CDR3aa: CASSFSGTSGATYNEQFF
v_gene: TRBV6-5; CDR3aa: CASSYGGRTYGYTF
v_gene: TRBV20-1; CDR3aa: CSVGGYNEQFF
v_gene: TRBV28; CDR3aa: CASSLSGGSGGELFF
v_gene: TRBV20-1; CDR3aa: CSVTSIHEQYF
v_gene: TRBV14; CDR3aa: CASSQDRAGGPIF
v_gene: TRBV10-3; CDR3aa: CATIPGQGVWNEQFF
v_gene: TRBV5-1; CDR3aa: CASSLNSNYGYTF
v_gene: TRBV6-6; CDR3aa: CASSFPGSNYGYTF
v_gene: TRBV2; CDR3aa: CASTLQRENTETQYF
v_gene: TRBV6-6; CDR3aa: CASTPGKRELFF
v_gene: TRBV7-2; CDR3aa: CASSLGTGFGYTF
v_gene: TRBV28; CDR3aa: CASSSASGGDSYEQYF
v_gene: TRBV25-1; CDR3aa: CASSDPAYFGRQFF
v_gene: TRBV5-1; CDR3aa: CASSLGQGSYGYTF
v_gene: TRBV6-1; CDR3aa: CASSDQGRGDQPQHF
v_gene: TRBV4-2; CDR3aa: CASSRRGDAVGNEQFF
v_gene: TRBV5-1; CDR3aa: CASSPPIAGVNEQFF
v_gene: TRBV19; CDR3aa: CASSILAGGLGGELFF
v_gene: TRBV18; CDR3aa: CASSPGHNEKLFF
v_gene: TRBV9; CDR3aa: CASSVGGGTTDTQYF
v_gene: TRBV30; CDR3aa: CAWSGGPPGEQYF
v_gene: TRBV30; CDR3aa: CAWSVEGGSLHF
v_gene: TRBV7-9; CDR3aa: CASSFASATTTYEQYF
v_gene: TRBV9; CDR3aa: CASSVERSTDTQYF
v_gene: TRBV30; CDR3aa: CAWRPGWDEKLFF
v_gene: TRBV19; CDR3aa: CASSPPGQGNEKLFF
v_gene: TRBV30; CDR3aa: CAWSVDGERSPLHF
v_gene: TRBV7-2; CDR3aa: CASGAPGQGPAAKNIQYF
v_gene: TRBV5-1; CDR3aa: CASSLEATDYNEQFF
v_gene: TRBV18; CDR3aa: CASSPPRTGNSPLHF
v_gene: TRBV10-3; CDR3aa: CAISDSGSSYNEQFF
v_gene: TRBV19; CDR3aa: CASIDPTGAYTGELFF
v_gene: TRBV4-1; CDR3aa: CASSLSGTRGETQYF
v_gene: TRBV10-3; CDR3aa: CAIPKRANTGELFF
v_gene: TRBV19; CDR3aa: CASRGQGARNQPQHF
v_gene: TRBV15; CDR3aa: CATSRDQWGQGNSPLHF
v_gene: TRBV10-3; CDR3aa: CAISGDFNEQYF
v_gene: TRBV5-1; CDR3aa: CASSVDSLTGELFF
v_gene: TRBV9; CDR3aa: CASSRGSGGLSYEQYF